This entry lists 9 T cell receptor beta chains sequenced from one sample in a study of blood T cell repertoires in COVID-19. Generated by immunoSEQ multiplex PCR, the TCRdb table keeps only in-frame clones and is missing some. The sample lists about 180,000 clones; around 83% were seen once. Sequencing was done on a sample of PBMCs or T cells enriched from blood (not recorded which). Receptors originate from a man aged 35-49 years who had recovered from COVID-19.

The rearrangement joins TRBV23-1 to TRBJ2-5; 8 positions match TRBD1. Being an ORF, TRBV23-1 has a function that is uncertain. The CDR3 is 13 amino acids. The ends lost 11 bases at V and 5 bases at J; junction bases unmatched: 10. CDR3: CAGRQGSSETQYF. Written as DNA, the CDR3 is TGCGCCGGACGACAGGGGAGTTCTGAGACCCAGTACTTC.

The chain has TRBV28 and TRBJ1-2, with 11 bases fitting TRBD1. This CDR3 comprises 17 residues. The germline V gene has CDR1 MDHEN and CDR2 SYDVKM. J was trimmed by 3 bases and V by 1 base; bases with no gene match: 7. CDR3 loop: CASSLFAGTGGYYGYTF. The CDR3 bases are TGTGCCAGCAGTTTATTCGCCGGGACAGGGGGTTACTATGGCTACACCTTC.

V gene TRBV11-2 combines with J gene TRBJ2-3; TRBD2 agrees at 14 bases. The trim removed 6 bases at V and 8 bases at J, leaving 10 bases unmatched. This CDR3 is built from 16 residues. Germline V gene sequence: CDR1 SGHAT, CDR2 FQNNGV. CDR3 protein: CASSETSGRAIITQYF. The CDR3 DNA is TGTGCCAGCAGTGAGACTAGCGGGAGGGCCATCATTACGCAGTATTTT. The variable domain in full, with the rest retrieved from reference TRBV11-2 and TRBJ2-3, is EAGVAQSPRYKIIEKRQSVAFWCNPISGHATLYWYQQILGQGPKLLIQFQNNGVVDDSQLPKDRFSAERLKGVDSTLKIQPAKLEDSAVYLCASSETSGRAIITQYFGPGTRLTVL.

The chain links TRBV5-8 to TRBJ1-1, with 10 bases lining up with TRBD1. Germline assignment: CDR1 SGHTS and CDR2 YDEGEE. The CDR3 length is 13 residues. V lost 4 bases to trimming and J lost 11 bases; unmatched junction nucleotides: 8. The CDR3 protein is CASSLGQGLGAFF. CDR3 coding DNA: TGTGCCAGCAGCCTGGGACAGGGGCTCGGGGCTTTCTTT. The full variable domain, completed using reference TRBV5-8 and TRBJ1-1, is EAGVTQSPTHLIKTRGQQATLRCSPISGHTSVYWYQQALGLGLQFLLWYDEGEERNRGNFPPRFSGRQFPNYSSELNVNALELEDSALYLCASSLGQGLGAFFGQGTRLTVV.

This rearrangement joins TRBV6-1 to TRBJ2-1, with 10 nucleotides matching TRBD2. In germline, CDR1 is MNHNS, CDR2 SASEGT. The length of the CDR3 is 15 residues. The junction had 3 bases not matched to a gene; V was cut back by 1 base and J by 6 bases. This CDR3 is CASSEELAGSNEQFF. CDR3 coding DNA: TGTGCCAGCAGTGAAGAACTAGCGGGAAGCAATGAGCAGTTCTTC.

This clone was seen a few times. V gene TRBV5-1 combines with J gene TRBJ2-7; 10 nucleotides match TRBD1. The CDR3 is made up of 15 amino acids. The germline CDR1 and CDR2 sequences are SGHRS and YFSETQ. Trimming cost V 0 bases and J 3 bases; bases outside gene matches: 3. The CDR3 here is CASSLGTGGFYEQYF. As DNA, the CDR3 is TGCGCCAGCAGCTTGGGGACAGGGGGGTTCTACGAGCAGTACTTC.

This clone has only one observation. The chain has TRBV9 and TRBJ2-7; 7 nucleotides agree with TRBD2. The V and J ends lost 3 bases and 7 bases, in that order; junction bases with no gene match: 10. From germline, CDR1 is SGDLS and CDR2 YYNGEE. The CDR3 spans 14 residues. CDR3 bases: TGTGCCAGCAGCGCCTACGGCACCGGGAGGGAGCAGTACTTC. Translating it yields CASSAYGTGREQYF. The whole variable domain, remainder taken from reference TRBV9 and TRBJ2-7, is DSGVTQTPKHLITATGQRVTLRCSPRSGDLSVYWYQQSLDQGLQFLIQYYNGEERAKGNILERFSAQQFPDLHSELNLSSLELGDSALYFCASSAYGTGREQYFGPGTRLTVT.

This clone was seen once. The gene calls are TRBV9 and TRBJ1-5; perhaps TRBD1 as D (5 bases). Germline V gene sequence: CDR1 SGDLS, CDR2 YYNGEE. Trimming removed 4 bases from V and 5 bases from J, with 10 bases in between. The CDR3 is 13 amino acids. The CDR3 region is CASSPSGDQPQHF. The DNA of the CDR3 is TGTGCCAGCAGCCCGTCGGGGGATCAGCCCCAGCATTTT.

The rearrangement links TRBV3-1 (or the pseudogene TRBV3-2) to TRBJ2-2, with TRBD2 matching over 7 bases. The CDR3 is made up of 16 amino acids. From germline, CDR1 is LGHDT and CDR2 YNNKEL (reference sequence). V shed 1 base, J shed 7 bases, and the junction held 9 bases outside the gene matches. CDR3 sequence reads: CASSQGPPVAGGELFF. In DNA form, the CDR3 reads TGTGCCAGCAGCCAAGGGCCCCCAGTAGCGGGCGGGGAGCTGTTTTTT.